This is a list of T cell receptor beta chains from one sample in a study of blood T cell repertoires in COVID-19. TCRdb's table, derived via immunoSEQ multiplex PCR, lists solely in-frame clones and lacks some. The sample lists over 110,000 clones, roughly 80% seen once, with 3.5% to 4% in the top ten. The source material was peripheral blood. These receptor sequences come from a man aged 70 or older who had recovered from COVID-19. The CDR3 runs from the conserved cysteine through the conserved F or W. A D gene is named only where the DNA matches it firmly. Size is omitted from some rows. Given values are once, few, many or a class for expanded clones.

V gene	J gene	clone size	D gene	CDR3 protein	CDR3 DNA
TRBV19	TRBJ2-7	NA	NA	CASSSSSRYEQYF	TGTGCCAGTAGTTCGTCTAGCAGGTACGAGCAGTACTTC
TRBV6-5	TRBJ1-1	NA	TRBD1	CASNKQGVGTEAFF	TGTGCCAGCAACAAACAGGGGGTAGGCACTGAAGCTTTCTTT
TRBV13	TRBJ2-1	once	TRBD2	CASSLMTSNTDHYNEQFF	TGTGCCAGCAGCTTAATGACTAGCAACACCGACCACTACAATGAGCAGTTCTTC
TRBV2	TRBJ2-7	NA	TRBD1	CASSGSWTGGGYEQYF	TGTGCCAGCAGTGGCTCCTGGACAGGGGGAGGGTACGAGCAGTACTTC
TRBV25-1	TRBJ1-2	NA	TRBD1	CASSDPRQGIYGYTF	TGTGCCAGCAGTGACCCTAGACAGGGCATCTATGGCTACACCTTC
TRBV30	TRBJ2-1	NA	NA	CAWSDSHNEQFF	TGTGCCTGGAGTGACAGCCACAATGAGCAGTTCTTC
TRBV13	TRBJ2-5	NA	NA	CASRRLGYDETQYF	TGTGCCAGCAGGCGACTAGGGTATGATGAGACCCAGTACTTC
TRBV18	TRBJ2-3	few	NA	CASSPEGDTQYF	TGTGCCAGCTCACCTGAGGGAGATACGCAGTATTTT
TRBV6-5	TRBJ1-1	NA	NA	CASTGNLLNTEAFF	TGTGCCAGCACCGGTAATTTACTGAACACTGAAGCTTTCTTT
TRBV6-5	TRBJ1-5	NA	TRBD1	CASSIRTGDQPQHF	TGTGCCAGCAGTATTAGGACAGGAGACCAGCCCCAGCATTTT
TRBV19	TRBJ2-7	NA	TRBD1	CASSMPGQGGVEYEQYF	TGTGCCAGTAGTATGCCCGGACAGGGAGGTGTAGAGTACGAGCAGTACTTC
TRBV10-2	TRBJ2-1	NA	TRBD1	CASRMGQGKGEQFF	TGCGCCAGCAGAATGGGACAGGGGAAGGGTGAGCAGTTCTTC
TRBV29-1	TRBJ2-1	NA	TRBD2	CSVGGSSYNEQFF	TGCAGCGTTGGCGGGAGTTCCTACAATGAGCAGTTCTTC
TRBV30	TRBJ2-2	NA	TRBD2	CAWTADSGTNTGELFF	TGTGCCTGGACCGCGGATAGCGGGACAAACACCGGGGAGCTGTTTTTT
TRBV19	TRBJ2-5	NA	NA	CASSIGGRFQETQYF	TGTGCCAGTAGTATCGGCGGCCGTTTCCAAGAGACCCAGTACTTC
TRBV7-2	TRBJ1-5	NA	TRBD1	CASSGDRGDQPQHF	TGTGCCAGCAGCGGGGACAGGGGGGATCAGCCCCAGCATTTT
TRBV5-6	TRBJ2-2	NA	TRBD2	CASSLDRLAGGSNTGELFF	TGTGCCAGCAGCTTGGATCGGCTAGCGGGAGGTTCGAACACCGGGGAGCTGTTTTTT
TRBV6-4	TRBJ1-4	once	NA	CASSASGEPDEKLFF	TGTGCCAGCAGTGCTTCTGGAGAGCCTGATGAAAAACTGTTTTTT
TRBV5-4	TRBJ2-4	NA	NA	CATGKAAYKNIQYF	TGTGCCACGGGGAAGGCGGCCTACAAAAACATTCAGTACTTC
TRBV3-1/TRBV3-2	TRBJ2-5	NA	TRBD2	CASSPTSGRGPQYF	TGTGCCAGCAGCCCGACTAGCGGGAGGGGGCCCCAGTACTTC
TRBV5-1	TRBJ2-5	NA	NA	CASSLSSVQETQYF	TGCGCCAGCAGCTTGAGTTCAGTACAAGAGACCCAGTACTTC
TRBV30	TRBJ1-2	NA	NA	CAWSVLAGYTF	TGTGCCTGGAGTGTCTTGGCTGGCTACACCTTC
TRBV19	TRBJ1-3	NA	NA	CASSIFPGLNTIYF	TGTGCCAGTAGTATATTCCCGGGATTAAACACCATATATTTT
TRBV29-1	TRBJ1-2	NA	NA	CSVEHRERGYTF	TGCAGCGTTGAACACAGGGAAAGAGGCTACACCTTC
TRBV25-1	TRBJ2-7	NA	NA	CASSADRGSYEQYF	TGTGCCAGCAGTGCTGACCGGGGGTCCTACGAGCAGTACTTC
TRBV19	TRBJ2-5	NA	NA	CASSTDGETQYF	TGTGCCAGCAGTACCGACGGGGAGACCCAGTACTTC
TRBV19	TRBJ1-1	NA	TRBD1	CASSMTGFTEAFF	TGTGCCAGTAGTATGACAGGGTTCACTGAAGCTTTCTTT
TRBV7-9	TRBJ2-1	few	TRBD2	CASSGPWTSGSHEQFF	TGTGCCAGCAGCGGGCCGTGGACTAGCGGGAGCCATGAGCAGTTCTTC
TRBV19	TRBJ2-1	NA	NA	CASSSGVEQFF	TGTGCCAGTAGTTCCGGGGTAGAGCAGTTCTTC
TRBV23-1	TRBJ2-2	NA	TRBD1	CASRTGGSEELFF	TGCGCCAGCAGAACAGGGGGCTCAGAGGAGCTGTTTTTT
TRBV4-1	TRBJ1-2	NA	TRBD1	CASSQRPTGDWAF	TGCGCCAGCAGCCAGAGGCCTACAGGGGATTGGGCCTTC
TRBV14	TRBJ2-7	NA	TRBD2	CASSQTKAGDEQYF	TGTGCCAGCAGCCAAACCAAAGCGGGAGACGAGCAGTACTTC
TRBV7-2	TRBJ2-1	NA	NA	CASSDAGAYDPYNEQFF	TGTGCCAGCAGCGACGCAGGGGCTTACGATCCTTACAATGAGCAGTTCTTC
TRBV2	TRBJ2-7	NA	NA	CASLLDFGYEQYF	TGTGCCAGCCTACTGGACTTTGGATACGAGCAGTACTTC
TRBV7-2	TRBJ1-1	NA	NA	CASSQGTYKNTEAFF	TGTGCCAGCAGCCAAGGGACATACAAGAACACTGAAGCTTTCTTT
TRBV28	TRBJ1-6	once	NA	CASSSPGTRVDPLHF	TGTGCCAGCAGCTCCCCAGGGACTCGGGTGGATCCCCTCCACTTT
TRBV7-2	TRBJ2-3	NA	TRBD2	CASSWTSGKGDTQYF	TGTGCCAGCAGCTGGACTAGCGGGAAGGGAGATACGCAGTATTTT
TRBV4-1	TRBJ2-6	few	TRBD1	CASSQVRTGRFGANVLTF	TGCGCCAGCAGCCAAGTTAGGACAGGGCGGTTCGGGGCCAACGTCCTGACTTTC
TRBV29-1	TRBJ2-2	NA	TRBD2	CSASGLAGSALFF	TGCAGCGCCTCCGGACTAGCGGGGAGTGCGCTGTTTTTT
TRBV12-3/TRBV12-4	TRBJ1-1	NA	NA	CASSSRGGTEAFF	TGTGCCAGCAGTTCGAGGGGAGGCACTGAAGCTTTCTTT
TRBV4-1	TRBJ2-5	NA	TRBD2	CASSPLAGAKETQYF	TGCGCCAGCAGCCCTCTAGCGGGGGCGAAAGAGACCCAGTACTTC
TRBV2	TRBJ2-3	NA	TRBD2	CASSAGTTFSTDTQYF	TGTGCCAGCAGCGCCGGGACTACATTTAGCACAGATACGCAGTATTTT
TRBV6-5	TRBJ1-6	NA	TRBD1	CASSFQQGHNSPLHF	TGTGCCAGCAGTTTTCAACAGGGGCATAATTCACCCCTCCACTTT
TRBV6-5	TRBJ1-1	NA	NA	CASSRRDLPSTEAFF	TGTGCCAGCAGTCGGCGGGACCTCCCGAGCACTGAAGCTTTCTTT
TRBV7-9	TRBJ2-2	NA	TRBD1	CASSRTGDNTGELFF	TGTGCCAGCAGCAGGACAGGGGATAACACCGGGGAGCTGTTTTTT
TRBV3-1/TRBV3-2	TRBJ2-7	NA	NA	CASSQDAAGSSYEQYF	TGTGCCAGCAGCCAAGATGCGGCAGGGTCGTCCTACGAGCAGTACTTC
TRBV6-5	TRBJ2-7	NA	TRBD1	CATVRGTGNYEQYF	TGTGCCACCGTACGCGGGACAGGGAACTACGAGCAGTACTTC
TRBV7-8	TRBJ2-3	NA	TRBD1	CASRPGGQGDWSTDTQYF	TGTGCCAGCAGACCCGGGGGACAGGGGGATTGGAGCACAGATACGCAGTATTTT
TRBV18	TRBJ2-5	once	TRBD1	CASSPLTGGQETQYF	TGTGCCAGCTCACCGCTGACAGGGGGTCAAGAGACCCAGTACTTC
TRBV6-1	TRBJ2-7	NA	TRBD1	CASSEWTGGEAYEQYF	TGTGCCAGCAGTGAATGGACAGGGGGCGAAGCCTACGAGCAGTACTTC
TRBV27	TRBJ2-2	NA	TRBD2	CASSFTSGYTGELFF	TGTGCCAGCAGTTTCACTAGCGGCTACACCGGGGAGCTGTTTTTT
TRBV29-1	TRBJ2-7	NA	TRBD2	CSVEEAGREAYEQYF	TGCAGCGTTGAAGAAGCGGGGCGGGAAGCATACGAGCAGTACTTC
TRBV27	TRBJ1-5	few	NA	CASSPDSSNQPQHF	TGTGCCAGCAGTCCGGACAGTAGCAATCAGCCCCAGCATTTT